Described below is a single T cell receptor beta chain sequence and its context. The sample is drawn from a study of blood T cell repertoires in COVID-19. Repertoires were generated with immunoSEQ multiplex PCR, while TCRdb's copy carries only in-frame clones and drops some. The top ten clones hold roughly 7% of a sample with around 230,000 clones, approximately 86% of them seen once. The CDR3 loop spans 16 amino acids. V gave up 1 base and J gave up 0 bases, with 12 bases separating them. Germline CDR1 reads SGHTS; CDR2 reads YDEGEE. The sample taken for sequencing was peripheral blood. This receptor was taken from a man in his sixties who had recovered from COVID-19. This chain links TRBV5-8 with TRBJ2-3; no firm D call. CDR3 DNA sequence: TGTGCCAGCAGCTTGCTTAAGGTAGCTAGCACAGATACGCAGTATTTT. It encodes CASSLLKVASTDTQYF.